The rows below give T cell receptor beta chains drawn from one sample of a study of cytomegalovirus exposure and HLA in healthy donors. Sequenced by immunoSEQ multiplex PCR; TCRdb stores in-frame clones only, minus some. There are about 130,000 clones in the sample; about 80% occur only once, and 6.5% to 7% lies in the top ten. The sequencing sample was made of PBMCs. These receptors came from a man aged 35 to 55 in good health and CMV-seropositive. The CDR3 runs from the conserved cysteine through the conserved F or W. A D gene is named only where the DNA matches it firmly. For some rows the clone size is stated as once, few or many, or as a class when expanded; others skip it.

>TRBJ1-1|TRBD1|.|TRBV9
CASSGRQGQTEAFF
TGTGCCAGCAGCGGGAGACAGGGTCAAACTGAAGCTTTCTTT
>TRBJ2-2|TRBD2|.|TRBV10-3
CAIMGGSGFTGELFF
TGTGCCATCATGGGAGGGAGCGGCTTCACCGGGGAGCTGTTTTTT
>TRBJ1-3|.|.|TRBV5-1
CASREQDSGNTIYF
TGCGCCAGCCGAGAGCAGGATTCAGGAAACACCATATATTTT
>TRBJ1-4|.|few|TRBV11-2
CASSFKEVREKLFF
TGTGCCAGCAGCTTCAAGGAGGTGCGTGAAAAACTGTTTTTT
>TRBJ2-1|.|.|TRBV2
CASSDYSSSYNEQFF
TGTGCCAGCAGTGACTACTCGAGCTCCTACAATGAGCAGTTCTTC
>TRBJ2-1|.|.|TRBV5-6
CASSFSENEQFF
TGTGCCAGCAGCTTTAGTGAAAATGAGCAGTTCTTC
>TRBJ1-1|TRBD1|.|TRBV6-1
CASSVDRGRPFPEAFF
TGTGCCAGCAGTGTTGACAGGGGTAGGCCTTTCCCTGAAGCTTTCTTT
>TRBJ2-1|TRBD2|.|TRBV11-2
CASSPRAGAVYNEQFF
TGTGCCAGCAGCCCGAGGGCGGGAGCGGTCTACAATGAGCAGTTCTTC
>TRBJ2-7|TRBD1|.|TRBV5-1
CASSLAGGRYEQYF
TGCGCCAGCAGCTTGGCAGGGGGCCGCTACGAGCAGTACTTC
>TRBJ2-5|.|.|TRBV5-5
CASSLLPIETQYF
TGTGCCAGCAGCTTACTACCCATAGAGACCCAGTACTTC
>TRBJ2-7|.|.|TRBV15
CATSRATRDFDPYEQYF
TGTGCCACCAGCAGGGCCACCCGGGACTTTGACCCTTACGAGCAGTACTTC
>TRBJ2-1|TRBD2|.|TRBV7-6
CASKLSTSGSGNEQFF
TGTGCCAGCAAGCTTAGTACTAGCGGGAGTGGTAATGAGCAGTTCTTC
>TRBJ2-2|TRBD2|.|TRBV7-9
CSSSSTSGRAIGELFF
TGTTCCAGCAGCTCCACTAGCGGGAGGGCGATCGGGGAGCTGTTTTTT
>TRBJ2-3|.|.|TRBV19
CASGLHFTQYF
TGTGCCAGTGGCCTCCATTTCACGCAGTATTTT
>TRBJ2-3|.|.|TRBV29-1
CSVEGGLQGGTDTQYF
TGCAGCGTTGAAGGGGGACTACAGGGAGGCACAGATACGCAGTATTTT
>TRBJ2-5|TRBD1|.|TRBV13
CASSLAGTGGQTQYF
TGTGCCAGCAGCTTAGCCGGGACAGGGGGACAGACCCAGTACTTC
>TRBJ2-1|.|.|TRBV7-2
CASSPCRGPKCSYNEQFF
TGTGCCAGCAGCCCCTGCCGGGGTCCCAAATGCTCCTACAATGAGCAGTTCTTC
>TRBJ2-7|.|.|TRBV5-1
CASSLAGGTSSYEQYF
TGCGCCAGCAGCTTGGCCGGCGGGACGAGCTCCTACGAGCAGTACTTC
>TRBJ2-7|TRBD2|.|TRBV7-8
CASSFGLAGGRGAYEQYF
TGTGCCAGCAGCTTCGGACTAGCGGGAGGCCGAGGCGCCTACGAGCAGTACTTC
>TRBJ2-7|TRBD1|.|TRBV5-1
CASSPGTGRNEQYF
TGCGCCAGCAGCCCCGGGACAGGGAGGAACGAGCAGTACTTC
>TRBJ2-1|TRBD2|once|TRBV11-3
CASSLDGRGGINEQFF
TGTGCCAGCAGCTTAGATGGGCGGGGGGGCATTAATGAGCAGTTCTTC
>TRBJ2-1|.|once|TRBV29-1
CSAVSYNEQFF
TGCAGCGCCGTCTCCTACAATGAGCAGTTCTTC